The 13 T cell receptor beta chains below come from one sample, sequenced in a study of beta chain features in type 1 diabetes. Findings of the study overall: Within each of all four CD4+ subsets, Type 1 diabetes patients had TCRB CDR3s that were moderately but significantly shorter.

These TCRs' antigens remain unknown. All of the isolated RNA was reverse transcribed, so expressed TCRB transcripts were sequenced. Sequencing was performed with immunoSEQ multiplex PCR; in TCRdb, only in-frame clones are kept and a portion is missing. The table lists hundreds of thousands of clones, 11% to 15% of them singletons. Material: naive CD4+ T cells from blood. The source is a man younger than 30 with type 1 diabetes.

The chain recombines TRBV6-5 with TRBJ2-3; D uncertain. Trimming shortened V by 6 bases and J by 3 bases, and 13 bases separated the two germline ends. The CDR3 sequence is 14 residues long. CDR1 MNHEY and CDR2 SVGAGI come from the germline V gene. CDR3: CASSRQEGTDTQYF. For the CDR3, the DNA is TGTGCCAGCAGCCGCCAGGAAGGGACAGATACGCAGTATTTT.

This clone was observed a few times. This rearrangement joins TRBV30 to TRBJ1-2; D not certain. With 4 bases removed from V and 2 bases from J, the gap between germline ends came to 11 bases. Germline CDR1 and CDR2: GTSNPN and SVGIG (reference sequence). The length of the CDR3 is 13 residues. CDR3 region: CAWKSGNNYGYTF. CDR3 DNA sequence: TGTGCCTGGAAGTCGGGAAACAACTATGGCTACACCTTC.

The V call is TRBV5-1, the J call TRBJ1-1; 9 bases are shared with TRBD1. V shed 3 bases, J shed 4 bases, and the junction held 7 bases outside the gene matches. The germline V gene encodes CDR1 SGHRS and CDR2 YFSETQ. There are 15 residues in the CDR3. In nucleotides, the CDR3 is TGCGCCAGCAGCTCATCGGGACAGGGAGGCACTGAAGCTTTCTTT. It translates to CASSSSGQGGTEAFF.

This clone has just one count. The V call is TRBV6-1, the J call TRBJ1-2; TRBD1 might be the D (5 bases). Germline CDR1 reads MNHNS; CDR2 reads SASEGT. V was shortened by 2 bases and J by 8 bases, with 15 bases between the two germline ends. There are 14 residues in the CDR3. CDR3 in amino acids: CASSEIEGEYGYTF. CDR3 nucleotide sequence: TGTGCCAGCAGTGAAATCGAAGGGGAATACGGCTACACCTTC.

In this sample, this clone turned up a few times. The rearrangement uses TRBV30 and TRBJ1-2, with D hard to call. Trimming shortened V by 0 bases and J by 4 bases, and 6 bases separated the two germline ends. This CDR3 has 12 residues. Germline V gives CDR1 GTSNPN, CDR2 SVGIG (reference sequence). This CDR3 reads CAWSVRFYGYTF. The CDR3 DNA follows: TGTGCCTGGAGTGTAAGATTCTATGGCTACACCTTC.

This clone was picked up a small number of times. The V gene is TRBV29-1, the J gene TRBJ2-1, with 7 bases fitting TRBD2. The CDR3 loop spans 16 amino acids. Trimming took 3 bases from V and 6 from J; bases not matched to a gene: 14. The germline V gene encodes CDR1 SQVTM and CDR2 ANQGSEA. The CDR3 DNA reads TGCAGCGTTGACCTCGCCGGGACTACCCAGGCCAATGAGCAGTTCTTC. This encodes CSVDLAGTTQANEQFF.

The J gene is TRBJ2-3, the V gene TRBV5-4; a weak D match, TRBD2 (6 bases). Germline V CDR1 and CDR2: SGHNT, YYREEE (reference sequence). V lost 4 bases to trimming and J lost 5 bases, with 14 bases between them. This CDR3 spans 14 amino acids. CDR3 amino acids: CASSPGTRGDTQYF. The CDR3 nucleotides are TGTGCCAGCAGCCCTGGGACTCGGGGAGATACGCAGTATTTT.

This clone was picked up a small number of times. The J gene is TRBJ1-2, the V gene TRBV29-1; TRBD1 matches at 7 bases. This CDR3 region has 13 residues. V was clipped by 4 bases and J by 8 bases; unmatched bases: 10. Germline V gene data show CDR1 as SQVTM and CDR2 as ANQGSEA. CDR3 protein: CSVGDREVGGYTF. The CDR3 region has the DNA TGCAGCGTTGGTGACAGGGAGGTGGGGGGCTACACCTTC.

This clone appeared a few times. The rearrangement uses TRBV7-9 and TRBJ1-1, with D possibly being TRBD1 (6 bases). CDR1 and CDR2 (germline): SEHNR, FQNEAQ (reference sequence). The V end lost 1 base, the J end lost 3 bases, and 24 bases lay between the germline ends. The CDR3 has 19 amino acids. The CDR3 DNA reads as TGTGCCAGCAGCTTAGGACAGGAGAGACGGCTACGAGGGGACACTGAAGCTTTCTTT. The encoded protein is CASSLGQERRLRGDTEAFF.

This clone turned up a few times. This chain uses TRBV10-3 with TRBJ2-2; 11 positions match TRBD1. V was pared by 10 bases and J by 5 bases, with 9 bases of the junction left unmatched. This CDR3 is built from 15 residues. Per germline, CDR1 ENHRY and CDR2 SYGVKD. CDR3 residues: CATTIWDRGTGELFF. The CDR3 DNA reads as TGTGCCACCACAATCTGGGACAGGGGGACCGGGGAGCTGTTTTTT.

V is TRBV18 and J is TRBJ1-1; the match to TRBD1 covers 8 bases. The ends lost 6 bases at V and 3 bases at J; junction bases unmatched: 3. The CDR3 is 13 residues long. Looked up from germline, CDR1 is KGHSH and CDR2 is LQKENI. CDR3 DNA: TGTGCCAGCTCCACGGACAGGGACACTGAAGCTTTCTTT. Its protein is CASSTDRDTEAFF.

J is TRBJ2-5 and V is TRBV29-1; D remains unclear. The CDR3 is made up of 12 amino acids. Trimming removed 7 bases from V and 4 bases from J, with 13 bases in between. CDR1 is SQVTM and CDR2 is ANQGSEA in the germline V gene. CDR3 protein: CSAREIPETQYF. As DNA, the CDR3 is TGCAGCGCCCGAGAGATCCCAGAGACCCAGTACTTC.

With respect to this clone: A read error may account for a junction end that differs from germline. V and J are TRBV20-1 and TRBJ2-1; maybe TRBD1 (5 bases). CDR1 and CDR2 from the germline V gene are DFQATT and SNEGSKA (reference sequence). The CDR3 length is 11 residues. CDR3 sequence (DNA): TGCAGTGCTAGCCTACAGGTCCTAAGTCTCTTC. Its protein product is CSASLQVLSLF.